The clone carrying this T cell receptor beta chain has only a few counts. The antigen is unknown. These data are taken from a study of response to subunit inactivated influenza vaccine. Notes on the study in general: The authors put forward the suggestion that each seasonal influenza vaccination may bring in only a limited number of new T cells.

CDR1 is SEHNR, CDR2 FQNEAQ, per germline (reference sequence). The ends were cut back, 5 bases at V and 8 bases at J, with 15 bases in the middle. CDR3 length: 14 amino acids. TCRdb reprocessed the RT-PCR reads with MiXCR, giving one entry per CDR3 protein. The sample has about 190,000 distinct CDR3 sequences, roughly 14% seen once; the top ten hold roughly 24%. This sample comprised CD8+ T cells sorted from PBMCs, obtained more than 4 days after vaccination. The chain has TRBV7-9 and TRBJ1-4, with D hard to call. The source of this sequence is a man between 45 and 60 years old who received an inactivated influenza vaccine. DNA of the CDR3: TGTGCCAGCAGCCCCGGCGGGGAAGGAGAAAAACTGTTTTTT. Its protein product is CASSPGGEGEKLFF.